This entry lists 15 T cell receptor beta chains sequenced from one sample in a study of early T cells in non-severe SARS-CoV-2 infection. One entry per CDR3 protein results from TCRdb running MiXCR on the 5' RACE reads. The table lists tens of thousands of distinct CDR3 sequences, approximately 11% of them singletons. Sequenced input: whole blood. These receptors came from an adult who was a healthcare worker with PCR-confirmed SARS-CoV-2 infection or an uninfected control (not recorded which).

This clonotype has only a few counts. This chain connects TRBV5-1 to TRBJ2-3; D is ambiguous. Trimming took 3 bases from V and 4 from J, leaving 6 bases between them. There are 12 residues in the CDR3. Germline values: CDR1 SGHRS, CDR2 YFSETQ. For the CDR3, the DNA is TGCGCCAGCAGCTCCCCTCCAGATACGCAGTATTTT. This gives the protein CASSSPPDTQYF.

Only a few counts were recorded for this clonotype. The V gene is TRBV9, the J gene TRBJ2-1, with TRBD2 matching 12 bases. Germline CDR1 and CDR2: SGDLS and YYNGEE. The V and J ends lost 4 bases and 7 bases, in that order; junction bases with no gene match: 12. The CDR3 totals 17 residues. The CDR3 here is CASSSPSSGRAGNEQFF. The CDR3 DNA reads TGTGCCAGCAGCTCCCCCTCTAGCGGGAGGGCCGGGAATGAGCAGTTCTTC.

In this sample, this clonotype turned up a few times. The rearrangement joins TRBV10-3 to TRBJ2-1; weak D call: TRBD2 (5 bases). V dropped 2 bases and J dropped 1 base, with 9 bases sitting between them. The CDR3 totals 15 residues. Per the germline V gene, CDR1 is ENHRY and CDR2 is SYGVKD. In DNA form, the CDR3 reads TGTGCCATCAGTGAGAGAGAGGGTTCCTACAATGAGCAGTTCTTC. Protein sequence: CAISEREGSYNEQFF.

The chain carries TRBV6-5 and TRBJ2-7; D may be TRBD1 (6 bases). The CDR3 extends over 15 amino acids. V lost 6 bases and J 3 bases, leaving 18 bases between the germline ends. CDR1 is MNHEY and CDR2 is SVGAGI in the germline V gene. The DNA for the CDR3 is TGTGCCAGCAGCTATGATATCACAGGGTACTACGAGCAGTACTTC. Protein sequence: CASSYDITGYYEQYF.

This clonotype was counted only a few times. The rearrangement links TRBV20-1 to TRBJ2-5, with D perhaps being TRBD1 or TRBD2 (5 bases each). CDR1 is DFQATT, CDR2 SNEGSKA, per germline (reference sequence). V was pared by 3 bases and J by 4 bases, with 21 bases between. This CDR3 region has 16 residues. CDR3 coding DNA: TGCAGTGCTAGTAAGGGGTCGTTTGACAGCGGAGAGACCCAGTACTTC. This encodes CSASKGSFDSGETQYF.

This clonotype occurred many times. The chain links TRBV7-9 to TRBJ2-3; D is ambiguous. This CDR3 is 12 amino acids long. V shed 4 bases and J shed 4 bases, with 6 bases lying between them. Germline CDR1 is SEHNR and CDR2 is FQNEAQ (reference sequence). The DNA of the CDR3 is TGTGCCAGCAGCTATATACCAGATACGCAGTATTTT. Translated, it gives CASSYIPDTQYF.

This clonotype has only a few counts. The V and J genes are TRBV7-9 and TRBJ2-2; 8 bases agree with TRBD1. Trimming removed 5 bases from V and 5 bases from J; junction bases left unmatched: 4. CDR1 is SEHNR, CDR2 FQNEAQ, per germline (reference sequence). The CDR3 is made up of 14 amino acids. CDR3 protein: CASSRTGGTGELFF. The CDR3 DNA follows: TGTGCCAGCAGCCGTACAGGGGGGACCGGGGAGCTGTTTTTT.

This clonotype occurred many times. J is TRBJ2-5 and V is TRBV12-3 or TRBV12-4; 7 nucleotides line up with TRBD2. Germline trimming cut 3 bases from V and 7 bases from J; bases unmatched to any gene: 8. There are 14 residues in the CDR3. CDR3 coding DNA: TGTGCCAGCAGTTTGGTGCGGGAGATGGGGACCCAGTACTTC. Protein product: CASSLVREMGTQYF.

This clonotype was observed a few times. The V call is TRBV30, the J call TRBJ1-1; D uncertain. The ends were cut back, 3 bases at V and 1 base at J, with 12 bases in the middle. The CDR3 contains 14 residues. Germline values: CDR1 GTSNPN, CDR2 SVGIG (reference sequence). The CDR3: CAWRIRGGNTEAFF. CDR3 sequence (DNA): TGTGCCTGGAGAATTCGGGGAGGGAACACTGAAGCTTTCTTT.

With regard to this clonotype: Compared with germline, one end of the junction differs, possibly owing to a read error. The CDR3 protein is CANSLSVRSSGANVLTF. The CDR3 DNA sequence: TGTGCCAACAGTTTATCAGTCAGGTCATCTGGGGCCAACGTCCTGACTTTC. The chain carries TRBV27 and TRBJ2-6; no definite D call. The CDR3 extends over 17 amino acids. Germline V gives CDR1 MNHEY, CDR2 SMNVEV (reference sequence).

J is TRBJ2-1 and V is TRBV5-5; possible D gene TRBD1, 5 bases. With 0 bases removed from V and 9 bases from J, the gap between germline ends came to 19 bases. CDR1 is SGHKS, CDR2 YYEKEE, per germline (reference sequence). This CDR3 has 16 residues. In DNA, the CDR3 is TGTGCCAGCAGCTTGGACCTAAACCTAGGGGCCGGTGAGCAGTTCTTC. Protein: CASSLDLNLGAGEQFF.

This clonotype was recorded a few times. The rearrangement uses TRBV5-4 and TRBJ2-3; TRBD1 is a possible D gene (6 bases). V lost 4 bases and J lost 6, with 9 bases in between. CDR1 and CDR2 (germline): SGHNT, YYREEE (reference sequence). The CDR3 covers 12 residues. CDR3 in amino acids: CASSQQGDTQYF. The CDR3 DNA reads TGTGCCAGCAGCCAACAGGGTGATACGCAGTATTTT. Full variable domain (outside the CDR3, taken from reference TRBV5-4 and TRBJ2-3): ETGVTQSPTHLIKTRGQQVTLRCSSQSGHNTVSWYQQALGQGPQFIFQYYREEENGRGNFPPRFSGLQFPNYSSELNVNALELDDSALYLCASSQQGDTQYFGPGTRLTVL.

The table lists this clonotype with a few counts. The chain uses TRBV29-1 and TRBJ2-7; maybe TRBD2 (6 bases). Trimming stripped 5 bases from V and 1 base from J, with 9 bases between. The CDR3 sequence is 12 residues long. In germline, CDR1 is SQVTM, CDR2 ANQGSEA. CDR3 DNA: TGCAGCGTTTCGGAGGGATCCTACGAGCAGTACTTC. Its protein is CSVSEGSYEQYF.

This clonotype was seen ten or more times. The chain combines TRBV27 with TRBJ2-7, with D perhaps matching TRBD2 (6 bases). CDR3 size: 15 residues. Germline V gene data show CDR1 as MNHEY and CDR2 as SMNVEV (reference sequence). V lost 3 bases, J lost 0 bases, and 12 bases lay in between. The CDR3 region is CASSLGPSASYEQYF. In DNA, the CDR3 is TGTGCCAGCAGTTTGGGGCCTAGCGCCTCCTACGAGCAGTACTTC.

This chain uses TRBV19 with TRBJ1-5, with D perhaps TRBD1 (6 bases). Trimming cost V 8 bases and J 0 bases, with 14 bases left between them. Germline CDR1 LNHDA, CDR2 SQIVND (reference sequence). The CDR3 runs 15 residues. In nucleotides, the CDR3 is TGTGCCAGTTCAGGGGAAATTTATAGCAATCAGCCCCAGCATTTT. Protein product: CASSGEIYSNQPQHF.